Included here is one T cell receptor (beta chain) sequence, with context. This clonotype has just a few counts. Its antigen has not been determined. Base-call qualities are not available, and no considerably larger clone is one nucleotide away. The library was prepared using RT-PCR. Sequencing was performed on an Illumina HiSeq 2500. The public sequencing data were trimmed at Q25 with fastp and processed into clonotypes with MiXCR by TCRdb, which kept only in-frame beta chains. Entries that share a CDR3 protein sequence are merged under the most common genes and DNA. Within this sample are around 850,000 distinct CDR3 sequences, with roughly 18% of them counted one time only. The ten largest clones take up around 9.9% of the sample. The data stem from a study of response to subunit inactivated influenza vaccine (dated by TCRdb to the late 2010s). Study-level background: To follow how T cells responded to a trivalent subunit inactivated influenza vaccine, the researchers relied on deep quantitative profiling of the T cell receptor repertoire.

Taken from cysteine to phenylalanine, the CDR3 has 13 residues. Only the CDR3 DNA is retained, 39 bases long and in frame from the first base. V and J lose 1 base and 8 bases, and a span of 11 bases separates them. The investigation overall reported the following: The authors proposed that each seasonal influenza vaccination may bring in only a limited number of new T cells.

Recombination connected TRBV12-3 or TRBV12-4 to TRBJ1-2; no D gene is confidently identified. This sample comprised PBMCs from blood, obtained roughly 5 days after vaccination. This clonotype originated in a man in his forties or fifties who received an inactivated influenza vaccine. Donor details come from another sample of the same person, matched by shared clones. The DNA reads TGTGCCAGCAGTTTAGAGGGTTGGCAAGGCTACACCTTC. Its protein reads: CASSLEGWQGYTF.